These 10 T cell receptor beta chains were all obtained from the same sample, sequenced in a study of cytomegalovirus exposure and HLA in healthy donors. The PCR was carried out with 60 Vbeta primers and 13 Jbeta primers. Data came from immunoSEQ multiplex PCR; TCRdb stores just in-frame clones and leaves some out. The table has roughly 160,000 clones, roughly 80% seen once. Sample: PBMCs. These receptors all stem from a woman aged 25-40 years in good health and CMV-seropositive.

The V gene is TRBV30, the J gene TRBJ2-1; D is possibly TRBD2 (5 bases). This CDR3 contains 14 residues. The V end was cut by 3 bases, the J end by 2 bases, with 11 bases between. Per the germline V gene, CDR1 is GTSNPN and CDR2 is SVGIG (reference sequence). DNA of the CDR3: TGTGCCTGGAGATTGGGGAGCCCCTACAATGAGCAGTTCTTC. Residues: CAWRLGSPYNEQFF.

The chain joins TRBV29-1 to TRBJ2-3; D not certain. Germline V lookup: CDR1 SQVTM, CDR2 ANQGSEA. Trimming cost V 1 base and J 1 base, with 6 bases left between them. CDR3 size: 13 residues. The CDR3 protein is CSVEVAGTDTQYF. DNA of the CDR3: TGCAGCGTTGAAGTGGCAGGCACAGATACGCAGTATTTT.

Here the CDR3 reads CASSWGDRGSNTEAFF. The CDR3 DNA follows: TGCGCCAGCAGCTGGGGGGACAGGGGGTCGAACACTGAAGCTTTCTTT. The chain couples TRBV5-1 to TRBJ1-1, with TRBD1 matching over 11 bases. Trimming removed 3 bases from V and 1 base from J; junction bases left unmatched: 5. The germline gives CDR1 SGHRS, CDR2 YFSETQ. This CDR3 is built from 16 residues.

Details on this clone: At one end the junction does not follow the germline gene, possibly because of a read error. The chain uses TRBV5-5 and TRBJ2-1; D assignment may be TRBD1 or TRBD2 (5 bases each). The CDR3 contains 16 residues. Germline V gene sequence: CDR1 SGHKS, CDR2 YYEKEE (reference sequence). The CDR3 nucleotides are TGTGCCAGCACCTTGGGGCCAGCGGCGGAATACAATGAGCAGTTCTTC. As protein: CASTLGPAAEYNEQFF.

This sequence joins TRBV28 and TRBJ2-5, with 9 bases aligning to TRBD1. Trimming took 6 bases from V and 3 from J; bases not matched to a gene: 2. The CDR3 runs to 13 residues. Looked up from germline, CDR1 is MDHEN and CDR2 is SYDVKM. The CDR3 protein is CASRQGAEETQYF. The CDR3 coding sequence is TGTGCCAGCAGACAGGGGGCAGAAGAGACCCAGTACTTC. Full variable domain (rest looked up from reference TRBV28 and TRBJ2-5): DVKVTQSSRYLVKRTGEKVFLECVQDMDHENMFWYRQDPGLGLRLIYFSYDVKMKEKGDIPEGYSVSREKKERFSLILESASTNQTSMYLCASRQGAEETQYFGPGTRLLVL.

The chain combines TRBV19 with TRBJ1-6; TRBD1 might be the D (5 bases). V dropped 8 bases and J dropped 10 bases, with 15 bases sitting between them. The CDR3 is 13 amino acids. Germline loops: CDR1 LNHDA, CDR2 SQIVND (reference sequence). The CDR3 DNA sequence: TGTGCCAGTGGTGGGGACTATTCCTCACCCCTCCACTTT. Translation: CASGGDYSSPLHF.

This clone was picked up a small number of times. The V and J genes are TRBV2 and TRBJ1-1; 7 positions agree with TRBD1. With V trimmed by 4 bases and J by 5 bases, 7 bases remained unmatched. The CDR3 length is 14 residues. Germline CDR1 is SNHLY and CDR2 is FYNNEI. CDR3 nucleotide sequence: TGTGCCAGCAGTGGGATGACAGGGCGTACTGAAGCTTTCTTT. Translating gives CASSGMTGRTEAFF.

CDR3 DNA sequence: TGTGCCAGCAGTCTCCGAGGCGGGACAGGGCTTTACGAGCAGTACTTC. Its translation is CASSLRGGTGLYEQYF. V usage is TRBV9 and J usage is TRBJ2-7; 9 bases are a match to TRBD1. V gave up 5 bases and J gave up 4 bases; unmatched junction bases: 13. The germline gives CDR1 SGDLS, CDR2 YYNGEE. The CDR3 length is 16 residues.

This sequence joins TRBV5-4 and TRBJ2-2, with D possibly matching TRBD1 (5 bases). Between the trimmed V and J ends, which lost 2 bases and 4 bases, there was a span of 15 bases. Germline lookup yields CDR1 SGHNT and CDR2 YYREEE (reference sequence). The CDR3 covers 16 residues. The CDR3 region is CASSFRQWSGTGELFF. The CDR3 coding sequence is TGTGCCAGCAGCTTTAGACAGTGGAGTGGCACCGGGGAGCTGTTTTTT.

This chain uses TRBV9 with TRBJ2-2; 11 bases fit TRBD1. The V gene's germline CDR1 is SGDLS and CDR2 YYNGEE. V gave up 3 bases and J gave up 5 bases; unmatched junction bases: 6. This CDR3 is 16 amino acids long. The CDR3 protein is CASSATGTGGTGELFF. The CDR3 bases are TGTGCCAGCAGCGCGACCGGGACAGGGGGGACCGGGGAGCTGTTTTTT. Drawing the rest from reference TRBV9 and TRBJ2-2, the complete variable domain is DSGVTQTPKHLITATGQRVTLRCSPRSGDLSVYWYQQSLDQGLQFLIQYYNGEERAKGNILERFSAQQFPDLHSELNLSSLELGDSALYFCASSATGTGGTGELFFGEGSRLTVL.